This T cell receptor beta chain originates from a study of blood T cell repertoires in COVID-19 (TCRdb year 2020). Some background on the complete study: Collaborator samples came from the United States, Italy and Spain and covered acute and convalescent phases of COVID-19. The material from the prospective study consisted of cDNA or gDNA derived from T cells, B-cell-depleted T cells, or PBMCs. HLA class I and class II types, where available, came from metadata supplied by the sample provider rather than from assay-based typing. Deeply sampled blood TCRbeta repertoires from subjects exposed to, actively infected with, or recovered from COVID-19 were included in the dataset. Nearly every sample came with metadata listing a de-identified subject ID, COVID-19 status, age in years and sex. The samples were drawn from two sources: the first 160 participants of the ongoing ImmuneRACE study, and some 1,300 subjects contributed by 6 global collaborators. A freely available public database, intended as a resource for researchers studying the immune response to SARS-CoV-2, is where the repertoires were released. Summary of the overall study and its limitations: Clinical and demographic metadata were provided uncurated, with the amount varying by source and participant.

Each collaborating institution followed its own protocols to collect whole blood in K2EDTA tubes. For TCRbeta analysis, collaborator samples were shipped as frozen whole blood, as isolated PBMCs, or as DNA extracted from either sample type. With respect to this clone: Its specific antigen is unknown. Qualities for individual bases were not recorded, and no much larger clone is one base off.

V trim: 1 base; J trim: 8 bases; unmatched bases: 7. Per the germline V gene, SGHTA is the CDR1 and FQGNSA is the CDR2. Reading from cysteine to phenylalanine, the CDR3 counts 15 amino acids. Of all the DNA, just the CDR3 is kept, 45 bases in frame from base 1. TCRbeta CDR3 regions were amplified from genomic DNA using the immunoSEQ Assay, a bias-controlled multiplex PCR. The original methods were these. Nucleated cell counts per sample were estimated from amplification of reference gene primers within the assay. To quantify the absolute abundance of each unique TCRbeta CDR3 rearrangement, sequence reads were collapsed and filtered. For each sample, productive Simpson clonality was calculated as the square root of Simpson's diversity index across productive rearrangements. Not all clones reach the TCRdb copy of this immuneACCESS table, which keeps in-frame sequences only. Checked studies attribute under half of the gap to unresolved V genes and leave the rest unexplained. For V, J and clone size, that table is used; D and trimming come from the DNA. This sample has some 90,000 clones in its table, and approximately 86% of those were observed once. The ten largest clonotypes hold 18% of the sample.

The clonotype was recovered from a woman aged 80 or over with acute or convalescent COVID-19. This chain is built from TRBV7-2 and TRBJ2-1; the junction holds 8 bases that match TRBD2. Sequenced material: peripheral blood. This receptor carries the CDR3 CASSLGGTSRYEQFF. The DNA is as follows: TGTGCCAGCAGCTTAGGCGGGACTAGTCGGTATGAGCAGTTCTTC. Reference TRBV7-2 and TRBJ2-1 genes cover what lies past the CDR3, so the full variable domain is GAGVSQSPSNKVTEKGKDVELRCDPISGHTALYWYRQSLGQGLEFLIYFQGNSAPDKSGLPSDRFSAERTGGSVSTLTIQRTQQEDSAVYLCASSLGGTSRYEQFFGPGTRLTVL.